The rows below give T cell receptor beta chains drawn from one sample of a study of blood T cell repertoires in COVID-19. Method: immunoSEQ multiplex PCR; TCRdb's copy keeps in-frame clones and lacks some. This sample has around 80,000 clones, with 75% to 95% found just once. The specimen was peripheral blood. These receptors all come from a woman of 80 years or more with acute or convalescent COVID-19. CDR3s include the opening cysteine and the closing phenylalanine or tryptophan. A D gene is named only where the DNA matches it firmly. Clone size is given for some rows only: seen once, a few or many times, or a class if the clone is expanded.

V gene: TRBV10-3
clone size: NA
J gene: TRBJ2-2
D gene: TRBD2
CDR3 protein: CAISPSGRANTGELFF
CDR3 DNA: TGTGCCATCTCCCCTAGCGGGAGAGCGAACACCGGGGAGCTGTTTTTT

V gene: TRBV12-3/TRBV12-4
clone size: NA
J gene: TRBJ1-6
D gene: NA
CDR3 protein: CASGRGGSSPLHF
CDR3 DNA: TGTGCCAGCGGGAGGGGAGGGAGCTCACCCCTCCACTTT

V gene: TRBV7-6
clone size: NA
J gene: TRBJ2-1
D gene: TRBD1
CDR3 protein: CASRATGQGYEQFF
CDR3 DNA: TGTGCCAGCAGGGCCACGGGACAGGGCTATGAGCAGTTCTTC

V gene: TRBV12-3/TRBV12-4
clone size: NA
J gene: TRBJ1-3
D gene: NA
CDR3 protein: CASSWTDGNTIYF
CDR3 DNA: TGTGCCAGCAGTTGGACAGATGGAAACACCATATATTTT

V gene: TRBV12-5
clone size: NA
J gene: TRBJ2-3
D gene: NA
CDR3 protein: CASGLGRQLGTDTQYF
CDR3 DNA: TGTGCTAGTGGTTTGGGGAGACAGCTGGGCACAGATACGCAGTATTTT

V gene: TRBV7-6
clone size: NA
J gene: TRBJ2-2
D gene: TRBD1
CDR3 protein: CAGGQGGTGELFF
CDR3 DNA: TGTGCCGGGGGACAGGGAGGCACCGGGGAGCTGTTTTTT

V gene: TRBV24-1
clone size: once
J gene: TRBJ1-2
D gene: TRBD1
CDR3 protein: CATSQGEGYTF
CDR3 DNA: TGTGCCACCAGTCAGGGGGAAGGCTACACCTTC

V gene: TRBV6-2/TRBV6-3
clone size: NA
J gene: TRBJ2-5
D gene: NA
CDR3 protein: CASSYSSGGLAETQYF
CDR3 DNA: TGTGCCAGCAGTTACTCGTCAGGAGGGCTAGCCGAGACCCAGTACTTC

V gene: TRBV19
clone size: once
J gene: TRBJ2-7
D gene: TRBD1
CDR3 protein: CASSRTGSYEQYF
CDR3 DNA: TGTGCCAGTAGTAGGACAGGGTCCTACGAGCAGTACTTC

V gene: TRBV29-1
clone size: once
J gene: TRBJ1-2
D gene: NA
CDR3 protein: CSVDKDGYTF
CDR3 DNA: TGCAGCGTAGACAAAGATGGCTACACCTTC

V gene: TRBV19
clone size: NA
J gene: TRBJ1-2
D gene: TRBD1
CDR3 protein: CASRLTTGAYGYTF
CDR3 DNA: TGTGCCAGTAGACTCACGACAGGGGCCTATGGCTACACCTTC

V gene: TRBV18
clone size: NA
J gene: TRBJ2-1
D gene: TRBD2
CDR3 protein: CASSPMRTSGGNEQFF
CDR3 DNA: TGTGCCAGCTCACCTATGCGGACTAGCGGGGGGAATGAGCAGTTCTTC

V gene: TRBV15
clone size: NA
J gene: TRBJ1-4
D gene: TRBD1
CDR3 protein: CATSRDGTVGEKLFF
CDR3 DNA: TGTGCCACCAGCAGAGATGGGACAGTGGGAGAAAAACTGTTTTTT

V gene: TRBV7-3
clone size: few
J gene: TRBJ2-2
D gene: TRBD1
CDR3 protein: CASSRDRGPGELFF
CDR3 DNA: TGTGCCAGCAGCCGGGACAGGGGGCCCGGGGAGCTGTTTTTT

V gene: TRBV4-2
clone size: NA
J gene: TRBJ1-4
D gene: TRBD1
CDR3 protein: CASSQALDRGRIYEKLFF
CDR3 DNA: TGTGCCAGCAGCCAAGCCCTCGACAGGGGGCGAATATATGAAAAACTGTTTTTT

V gene: TRBV18
clone size: NA
J gene: TRBJ1-5
D gene: NA
CDR3 protein: CASSPAGINQPQHF
CDR3 DNA: TGTGCCAGCTCACCTGCAGGCATCAATCAGCCCCAGCATTTT

V gene: TRBV28
clone size: NA
J gene: TRBJ2-1
D gene: TRBD2
CDR3 protein: CASSLSLPSGRVSEQFF
CDR3 DNA: TGTGCCAGCAGTTTATCGCTCCCTAGCGGGAGGGTAAGTGAGCAGTTCTTC

V gene: TRBV23-1
clone size: NA
J gene: TRBJ2-1
D gene: NA
CDR3 protein: CASSQRGHRRGFF
CDR3 DNA: TGCGCCAGCAGTCAACGGGGACACCGCAGGGGGTTCTTC

V gene: TRBV18
clone size: NA
J gene: TRBJ1-1
D gene: NA
CDR3 protein: CASSPGSQSNTEAFF
CDR3 DNA: TGTGCCAGCTCACCAGGTTCCCAGTCAAACACTGAAGCTTTCTTT

V gene: TRBV5-6
clone size: NA
J gene: TRBJ2-2
D gene: NA
CDR3 protein: CASRSRPNTGELFF
CDR3 DNA: TGTGCCAGCAGATCGAGGCCCAACACCGGGGAGCTGTTTTTT

V gene: TRBV7-2
clone size: NA
J gene: TRBJ1-2
D gene: TRBD1
CDR3 protein: CASSLFQGAGYTF
CDR3 DNA: TGTGCCAGCAGCTTATTTCAGGGGGCTGGCTACACCTTC

V gene: TRBV12-3/TRBV12-4
clone size: NA
J gene: TRBJ1-2
D gene: NA
CDR3 protein: CASTGINYGYTF
CDR3 DNA: TGTGCCAGCACGGGGATTAACTATGGCTACACCTTC

V gene: TRBV7-3
clone size: NA
J gene: TRBJ2-1
D gene: TRBD2
CDR3 protein: CASSRLAGASNEQFF
CDR3 DNA: TGTGCCAGCAGTCGACTAGCGGGAGCGAGCAATGAGCAGTTCTTC

V gene: TRBV2
clone size: NA
J gene: TRBJ1-6
D gene: TRBD1
CDR3 protein: CASGQDDSPLHF
CDR3 DNA: TGTGCCAGCGGACAGGACGATTCCCCCCTCCACTTT

V gene: TRBV5-6
clone size: NA
J gene: TRBJ2-3
D gene: NA
CDR3 protein: CASSRFGTGRTDTQYF
CDR3 DNA: TGTGCCAGCAGTCGTTTTGGGACCGGGAGAACAGATACGCAGTATTTT